This TCR beta chain was recorded in a study of T cell repertoires and Cas9 in healthy adults. Points from the study as a whole: Reportedly, SpCas9-reactive effector T cell proliferation and function were mitigated by SpCas9-reactive Tregs in vitro.

From germline, CDR1 is SGHNT and CDR2 YENEEA. The CDR3 extends over 14 amino acids. To note about this clone: The antigen remains undetermined. At one of its ends the junction is not consistent with the germline gene, which may arise from a read error.

The table came from immunoSEQ multiplex PCR; TCRdb's copy has only in-frame clones and leaves some out. The data show approximately 21,000 clones, about 92% seen once. This TCR came from a human donor in good health. The material sequenced was CD4+ effector T cells (CD127+, CD25-, CD137-, CD154-) from PBMCs; culture status not recorded. The gene calls are TRBV11-3 and TRBJ1-2; 8 bases are a match to TRBD1. The CDR3: CASSLDRDRPQRSF. In DNA form, the CDR3 reads TGTGCCAGCAGCTTAGATCGGGACAGGCCCCAAAGGTCCTTC.